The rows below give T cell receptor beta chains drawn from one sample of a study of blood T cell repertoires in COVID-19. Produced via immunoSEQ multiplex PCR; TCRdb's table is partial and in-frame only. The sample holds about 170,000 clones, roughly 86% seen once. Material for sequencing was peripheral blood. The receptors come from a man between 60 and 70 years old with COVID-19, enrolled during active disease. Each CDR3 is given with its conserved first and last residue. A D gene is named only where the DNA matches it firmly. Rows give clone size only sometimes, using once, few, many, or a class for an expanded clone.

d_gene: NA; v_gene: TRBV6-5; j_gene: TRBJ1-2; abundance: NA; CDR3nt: TGTGCCAGCAGGACTCAGAATTATGGCTACACCTTC; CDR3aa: CASRTQNYGYTF
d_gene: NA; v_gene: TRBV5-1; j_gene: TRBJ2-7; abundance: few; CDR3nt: TGCGCCAGCCGATCTTGGGACATACCTTACGAGCAGTACTTC; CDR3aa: CASRSWDIPYEQYF
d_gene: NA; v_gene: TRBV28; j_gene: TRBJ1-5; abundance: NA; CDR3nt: TGTGCCAGCAGTTTACCTGCCAGGGGCGGAAATCAGCCCCAGCATTTT; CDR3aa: CASSLPARGGNQPQHF
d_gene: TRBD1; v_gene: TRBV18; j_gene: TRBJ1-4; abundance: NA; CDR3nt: TGTGCCAGCTCACCGCAGGGACAGGGGAATGAAAAACTGTTTTTT; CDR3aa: CASSPQGQGNEKLFF
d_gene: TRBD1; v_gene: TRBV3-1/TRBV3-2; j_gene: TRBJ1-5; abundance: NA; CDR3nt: TGTGCCAGCAGCCAATCGGCGACAGGGGCCCAGCATTTT; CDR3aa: CASSQSATGAQHF
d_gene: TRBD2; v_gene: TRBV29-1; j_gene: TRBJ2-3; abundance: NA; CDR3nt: TGCAGCGTTGAAGGCAGGAGCGGGGTGGCGGGAGATACGCAGTATTTT; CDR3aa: CSVEGRSGVAGDTQYF
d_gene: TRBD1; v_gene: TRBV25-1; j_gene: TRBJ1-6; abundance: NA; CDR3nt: TGTGCCAGCAGTCCGGGACAGGGGGTCTCGTTTAATAATTCACCCCTCCACTTT; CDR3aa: CASSPGQGVSFNNSPLHF
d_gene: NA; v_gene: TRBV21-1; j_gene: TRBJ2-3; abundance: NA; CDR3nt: TGTGCCAGCAGCACCGGACTAGCGGGAGGGCCAGATGCAGATACGCAGTATTTT; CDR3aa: CASSTGLAGGPDADTQYF
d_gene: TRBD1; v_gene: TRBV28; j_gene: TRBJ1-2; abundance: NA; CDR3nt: TGTGCCAGCAGATCAGGGTGGACAGGGAGGGGCTACACCTTC; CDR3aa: CASRSGWTGRGYTF
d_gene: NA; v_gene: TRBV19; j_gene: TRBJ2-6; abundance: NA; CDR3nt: TGTGCCAGTATAGGACAGTTAGGATCTTCTGGGGCCAACGTCCTGACTTTC; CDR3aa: CASIGQLGSSGANVLTF
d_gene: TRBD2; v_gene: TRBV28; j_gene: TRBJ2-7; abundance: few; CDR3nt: TGTGCCAGCAGTCCCATGGTAGCGGGAGTATACGAGCAGTACTTC; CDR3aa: CASSPMVAGVYEQYF
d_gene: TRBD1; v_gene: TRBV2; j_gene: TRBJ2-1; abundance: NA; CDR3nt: TGTGCCAGCTCGGGACAGGGAGGACCCTACAATGAGCAGTTCTTC; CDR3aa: CASSGQGGPYNEQFF
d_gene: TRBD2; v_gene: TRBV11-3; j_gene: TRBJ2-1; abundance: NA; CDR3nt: TGTGCCAGCAGCCCCGGCGGGGGCAATGAGCAGTTCTTC; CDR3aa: CASSPGGGNEQFF
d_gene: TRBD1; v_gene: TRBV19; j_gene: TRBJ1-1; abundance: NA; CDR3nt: TGTGCCAGTAGAGGCAGGGGGGTACCTGAAGCTTTCTTT; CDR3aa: CASRGRGVPEAFF
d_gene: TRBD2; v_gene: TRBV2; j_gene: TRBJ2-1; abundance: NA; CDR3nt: TGTGCCAGCAGTACAAAACCGGGACTAGCGGGACACAATGAGCAGTTCTTC; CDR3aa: CASSTKPGLAGHNEQFF
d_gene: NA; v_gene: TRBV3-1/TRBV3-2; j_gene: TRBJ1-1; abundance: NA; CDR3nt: TGTGCCAGCAGCCAAGAATGGCAGATGTTGCCCACTGAAGCTTTCTTT; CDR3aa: CASSQEWQMLPTEAFF
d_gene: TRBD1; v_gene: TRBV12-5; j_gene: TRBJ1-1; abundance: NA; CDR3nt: TGTGCTAGTGGGGCGGGACAGGGGAACACTGAAGCTTTCTTT; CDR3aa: CASGAGQGNTEAFF
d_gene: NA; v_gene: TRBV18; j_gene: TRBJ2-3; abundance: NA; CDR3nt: TGTGCCAGCTTTGCCAGACTCACAGATACGCAGTATTTT; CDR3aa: CASFARLTDTQYF
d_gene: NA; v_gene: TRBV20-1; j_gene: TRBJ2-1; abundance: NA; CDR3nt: TGCAGTGCTAGTTTATGGTCTAGCGCAAACAATGAGCAGTTCTTC; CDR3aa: CSASLWSSANNEQFF
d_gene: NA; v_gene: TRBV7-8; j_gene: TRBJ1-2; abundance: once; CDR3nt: TGTGCCAGCAGCTTGACCAGGGTGGACTATGGCTACACCTTC; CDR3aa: CASSLTRVDYGYTF
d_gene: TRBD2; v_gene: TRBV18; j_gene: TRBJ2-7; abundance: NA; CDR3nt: TGTGCCAGCTCCCCCACCGGGACAAGCGGGGGCGAGCAGTACTTC; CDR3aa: CASSPTGTSGGEQYF
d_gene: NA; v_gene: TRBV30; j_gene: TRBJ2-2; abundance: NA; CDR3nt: TGTGCCTGGAGTCGATGGACATCCGGGGAGCTGTTTTTT; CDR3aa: CAWSRWTSGELFF
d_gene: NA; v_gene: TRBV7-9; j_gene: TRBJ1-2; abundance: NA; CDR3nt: TGTGCCAGCAGAATGGCGGGGGACTCGGGAGGCTACACCTTC; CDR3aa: CASRMAGDSGGYTF
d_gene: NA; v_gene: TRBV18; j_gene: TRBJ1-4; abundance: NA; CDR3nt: TGTGCCAGCTCGCTTGACAGATCAACTAATGAAAAACTGTTTTTT; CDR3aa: CASSLDRSTNEKLFF
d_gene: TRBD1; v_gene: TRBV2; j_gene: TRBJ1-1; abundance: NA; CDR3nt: TGTGCCAGCAGGGGACAGGGGGCGAACACTGAAGCTTTCTTT; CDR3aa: CASRGQGANTEAFF
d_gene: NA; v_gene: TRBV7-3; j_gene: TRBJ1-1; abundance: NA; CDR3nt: TGTGCCAGCAGCTTACAGGGTGCCACTGAAGCTTTCTTT; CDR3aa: CASSLQGATEAFF
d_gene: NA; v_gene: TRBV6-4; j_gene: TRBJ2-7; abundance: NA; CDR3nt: TGTGCCAGTGTTGTTACAGGTACCCACGAGCAGTACTTC; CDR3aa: CASVVTGTHEQYF
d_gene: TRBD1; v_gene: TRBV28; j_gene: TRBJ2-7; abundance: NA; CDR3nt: TGTGCCAGCAGATCACAGGGGGCAAGGGGTGAGCAGTACTTC; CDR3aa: CASRSQGARGEQYF
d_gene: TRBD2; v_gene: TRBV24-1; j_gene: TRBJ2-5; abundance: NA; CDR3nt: TGTGCCACCAGTGATCCGGGACTAGTTAGCGAGACCCAGTACTTC; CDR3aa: CATSDPGLVSETQYF
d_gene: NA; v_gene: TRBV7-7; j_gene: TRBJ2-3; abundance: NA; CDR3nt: TGTGCTAGCAGCTTACACGGGGGTCAGACAGATACGCAGTATTTT; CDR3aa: CASSLHGGQTDTQYF
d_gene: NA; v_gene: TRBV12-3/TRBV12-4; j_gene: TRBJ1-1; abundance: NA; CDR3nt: TGTGCCAGCAGGCTACAGGGAGCCACTGAAGCTTTCTTT; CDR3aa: CASRLQGATEAFF
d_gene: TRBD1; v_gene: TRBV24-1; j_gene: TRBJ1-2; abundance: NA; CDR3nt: TGTGCCACCAGTGGTTCCGGGACAGAGAACTATGGCTACACCTTC; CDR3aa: CATSGSGTENYGYTF
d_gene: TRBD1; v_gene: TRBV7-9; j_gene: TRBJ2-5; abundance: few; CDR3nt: TGTGCCAGCAGCGTCAGGGGGATGGAGACCCAGTACTTC; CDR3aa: CASSVRGMETQYF
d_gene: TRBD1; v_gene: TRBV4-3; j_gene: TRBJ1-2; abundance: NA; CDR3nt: TGCGCCAGCAGCCAGGGGAGGACAGGGGGGATATATGGCTACACCTTC; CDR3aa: CASSQGRTGGIYGYTF
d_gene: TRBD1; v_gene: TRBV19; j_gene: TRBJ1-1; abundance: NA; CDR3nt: TGTGCCAGTAGTATAGGCGGGACAGGGAGGTCTGAAGCTTTCTTT; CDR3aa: CASSIGGTGRSEAFF